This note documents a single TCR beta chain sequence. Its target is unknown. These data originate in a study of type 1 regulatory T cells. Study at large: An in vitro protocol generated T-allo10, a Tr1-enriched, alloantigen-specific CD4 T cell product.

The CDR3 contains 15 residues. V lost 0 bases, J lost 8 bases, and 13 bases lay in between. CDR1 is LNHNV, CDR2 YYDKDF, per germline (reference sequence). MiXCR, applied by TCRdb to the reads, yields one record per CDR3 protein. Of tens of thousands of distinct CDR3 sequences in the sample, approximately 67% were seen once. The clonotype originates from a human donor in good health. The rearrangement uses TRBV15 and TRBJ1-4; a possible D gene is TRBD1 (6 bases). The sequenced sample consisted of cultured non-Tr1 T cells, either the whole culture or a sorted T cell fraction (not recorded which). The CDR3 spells CATSRDPRGREKLFF. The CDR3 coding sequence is TGTGCCACCAGCAGAGATCCCAGGGGAAGGGAAAAACTGTTTTTT.